This record covers a single T cell receptor (beta chain). Its specificity is unknown. Researchers ran the PCR with 60 Vbeta and 13 Jbeta primers. The data were produced by immunoSEQ multiplex PCR, yet TCRdb's version contains in-frame clones alone and is incomplete. In the table there are 75,000 to 100,000 clones, roughly 79% of which are singletons. The source of the sample is a study of cytomegalovirus exposure and HLA in healthy donors. Study-level findings and limits: Several of the most significant clusters appeared, in a later analysis, to be linked to common viral pathogens. A missense DCLRE1C variant was associated with V- and J-gene trimming of TCR beta chains in a later analysis, and an independent cohort replicated the association.

This TCR was sampled from a young man in good health and CMV-seronegative. Material: PBMCs.

CDR3 amino acids: CASSQETTYEQYF. DNA for the CDR3: TGTGCCAGCAGCCAAGAGACAACCTACGAGCAGTACTTC. The chain employs TRBV4-2 and TRBJ2-7; no clear D gene. This CDR3 is 13 amino acids long. Germline V CDR1 and CDR2: LGHNA, YNFKEQ. Trimming stripped 0 bases from V and 2 bases from J, with 5 bases between.